What follows describes a single T cell receptor (beta chain). CDR1 MDHEN and CDR2 SYDVKM come from the germline V gene. The germline V and J ends were trimmed by 4 bases and 2 bases, with 8 bases remaining between them. CDR3 size: 13 residues. The data originate from a study of sequential checkpoint blockade in melanoma. Study as a whole: Each arm's sequence ended with maintenance nivolumab.

Treatment described: randomized to nivolumab then ipilimumab (arm A) or the reverse (arm B). Live CD3+CD8+ CD19− CD56− cells were sorted from PBMCs. Only in-frame clones appear in the TCRdb table, and some are missing; sequencing was by immunoSEQ multiplex PCR. The profile shows some 3,300 clones, roughly three fifths of them singletons. Sequencing used CD8+ T cells sorted from blood (inferred from file names), obtained from a patient given nivolumab and ipilimumab in sequence. This clonotype was sampled from a human donor with melanoma. The J gene is TRBJ2-5, the V gene TRBV28, with a possible D match to TRBD1 (5 bases). The CDR3 DNA reads TGTGCCAGCAGTTCGACAGCTCAAGAGACCCAGTACTTC. This encodes CASSSTAQETQYF.